A single sample is the source of the 9 T cell receptor beta chains below, sequenced in a study of blood T cell repertoires in COVID-19. TCRdb keeps only in-frame clones here, not all; method: immunoSEQ multiplex PCR. The repertoire consists of 200,000 or so clones, with about 82% occurring once and the leading ten covering about 5%. The sample comprised peripheral blood. All receptors come from a woman aged 25 to 45 with acute or convalescent COVID-19.

V usage is TRBV7-9 and J usage is TRBJ2-7; D is possibly TRBD1 (6 bases). There are 15 residues in the CDR3. The germline CDR1 and CDR2 sequences are SEHNR and FQNEAQ (reference sequence). V lost 4 bases, J lost 2 bases, and 15 bases lay in between. CDR3 amino acids: CASSSGVQGAYEQYF. The CDR3 DNA sequence: TGTGCCAGCAGCTCTGGAGTACAGGGTGCCTACGAGCAGTACTTC.

V and J are TRBV5-1 and TRBJ2-2, with 11 bases aligning to TRBD2. The V segment lost 2 bases and the J segment 4 bases; nucleotides outside the gene matches: 1. Germline V lookup: CDR1 SGHRS, CDR2 YFSETQ. CDR3 length equals 15 residues. The CDR3 spells CASSFGTSGTGELFF. DNA for the CDR3: TGCGCCAGCAGCTTCGGGACTAGCGGCACCGGGGAGCTGTTTTTT.

The chain couples TRBV5-1 to TRBJ2-2; D may be TRBD1 (7 bases). Germline lookup yields CDR1 SGHRS and CDR2 YFSETQ. This CDR3 is 15 amino acids long. The germline V and J ends were trimmed by 4 bases and 5 bases, with 15 bases remaining between them. The CDR3 region has the DNA TGCGCCAGCAGCCCTAGGGGGCGGGAAACCGGGGAGCTGTTTTTT. Its protein is CASSPRGRETGELFF.

This chain uses TRBV5-4 with TRBJ1-2, with TRBD1 as a possible D gene (6 bases). The CDR3 has 13 amino acids. Trimming stripped 3 bases from V and 4 bases from J, with 10 bases between. Germline V CDR1 and CDR2: SGHNT, YYREEE (reference sequence). The CDR3 coding sequence is TGTGCCAGCAGCTCGTTACAGGGCTATGGCTACACCTTC. It specifies CASSSLQGYGYTF.

The chain uses TRBV4-2 and TRBJ2-7; 9 nucleotides align to TRBD2. V lost 1 base to trimming and J lost 2 bases; unmatched junction nucleotides: 12. From germline, CDR1 is LGHNA and CDR2 YNFKEQ. The CDR3 loop spans 18 amino acids. For the CDR3, the DNA is TGTGCCAGCAGCCAAGTCTCGCCTGAAGCGGGGGGAGCCTACGAGCAGTACTTC. Amino acid sequence: CASSQVSPEAGGAYEQYF.

The V and J genes are TRBV28 and TRBJ1-1; D not resolved. The CDR3 loop spans 13 amino acids. Between the trimmed V and J ends, which lost 7 bases and 5 bases, there was a span of 14 bases. Germline loops: CDR1 MDHEN, CDR2 SYDVKM. The CDR3: CASTLGGRTEAFF. CDR3 nucleotide sequence: TGTGCCAGCACCTTGGGTGGGAGGACTGAAGCTTTCTTT.

This clone turned up a few times. The chain is built from TRBV5-5 and TRBJ1-4; D unresolved. CDR1 is SGHKS, CDR2 YYEKEE, per germline (reference sequence). This CDR3 region has 15 residues. V lost 4 bases, J lost 3 bases, and 13 bases lay in between. This CDR3 reads CASSLYLRANEKLFF. The CDR3 DNA sequence: TGTGCCAGCAGCCTGTATCTGAGGGCTAATGAAAAACTGTTTTTT. The whole variable domain, filled in from reference TRBV5-5 and TRBJ1-4, reads DAGVTQSPTHLIKTRGQQVTLRCSPISGHKSVSWYQQVLGQGPQFIFQYYEKEERGRGNFPDRFSARQFPNYSSELNVNALLLGDSALYLCASSLYLRANEKLFFGSGTQLSVL.

The chain couples TRBV5-6 to TRBJ2-7; tentatively, D is TRBD2 (5 bases). V lost 4 bases and J 3 bases, leaving 14 bases between the germline ends. Germline V gives CDR1 SGHDT, CDR2 YYEEEE. The CDR3 is made up of 14 amino acids. CDR3 in DNA: TGTGCCAGCAGCGCCGGGGTTCGGGACTACGAGCAGTACTTC. Its protein is CASSAGVRDYEQYF.

This chain connects TRBV6-6 to TRBJ2-3, with TRBD2 as a possible D gene (5 bases). CDR3 length: 15 residues. The V and J ends lost 6 bases and 4 bases respectively, with 17 bases between them. Germline-derived CDR1 and CDR2 are MNHNY and SVGAGI (reference sequence). The CDR3 spells CASSRRRSEADTQYF. The CDR3 nucleotides read TGTGCCAGCAGCCGGCGGAGGTCAGAGGCAGATACGCAGTATTTT.